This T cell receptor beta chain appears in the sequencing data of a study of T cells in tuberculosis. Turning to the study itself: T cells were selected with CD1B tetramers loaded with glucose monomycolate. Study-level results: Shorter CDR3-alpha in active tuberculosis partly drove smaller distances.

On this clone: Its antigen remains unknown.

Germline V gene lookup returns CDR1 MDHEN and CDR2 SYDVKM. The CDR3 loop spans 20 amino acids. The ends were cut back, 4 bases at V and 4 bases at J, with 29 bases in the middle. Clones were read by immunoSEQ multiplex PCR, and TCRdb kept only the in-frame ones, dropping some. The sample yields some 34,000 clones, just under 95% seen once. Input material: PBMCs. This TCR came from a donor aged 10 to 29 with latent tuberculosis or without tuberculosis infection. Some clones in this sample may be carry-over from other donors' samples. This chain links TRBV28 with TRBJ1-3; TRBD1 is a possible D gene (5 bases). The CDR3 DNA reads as TGTGCCAGCAGTTCAGCCTTCGGGACTGACTACCTTCACTTCGGAAACACCATATATTTT. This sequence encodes CASSSAFGTDYLHFGNTIYF.